This T cell receptor (beta chain) emerged from a study of beta chain features in type 1 diabetes. The CDR3 extends over 13 amino acids. With 5 bases removed from V and 0 bases from J, the gap between germline ends came to 5 bases. Germline loops: CDR1 MGHDK, CDR2 SYGVNS. The isolated RNA, all of it, was reverse transcribed, so expressed TCRB transcripts were what got sequenced. This table comes from immunoSEQ multiplex PCR, and its TCRdb copy is limited to in-frame clones, with some not included. This sample has hundreds of thousands of clones; around 15% occur once, and the top ten carry roughly 0.022%. Study-wide findings and caveats: Type 1 diabetes patients had VDJ junctions that carried fewer insertions and more deletions. Shorter TCRB CDR3s, moderately but significantly so, marked every one of the four CD4+ subsets in Type 1 diabetes patients. Researchers caution that PCR might favor shorter templates, equally among patients and controls.

Blood was drawn once from each donor into heparinised tubes. The draws averaged about 0.11 L. Via CD45RO/CCR7/CD25/CD127/CD95/CD27, cells of the CD4+ naive, central memory, regulatory and stem cell-like memory subsets were sorted. Of note for this clone: Its antigen is unknown.

The receptor's source is a man aged 18 to 30 with type 1 diabetes. This chain connects TRBV25-1 to TRBJ1-3; D remains ambiguous. The specimen sequenced was naive CD4+ T cells from blood. The CDR3 region is CASSFSSGNTIYF. Written as DNA, the CDR3 is TGTGCCAGCAGTTTCTCCTCTGGAAACACCATATATTTT.